The 26 T cell receptor beta chains below all came from one sample that was sequenced in a study of cytomegalovirus exposure and HLA in healthy donors (dated 2017 in TCRdb). The library was prepared using the immunoSEQ multiplex PCR assay. In TCRdb, the immuneACCESS table is reduced to in-frame sequences with V and J assigned. These tables do not hold every clone; where another copy was compared, an unresolved V gene accounts for under half, and the others remain unexplained. This sample holds 89,000 or so clones; about 94% were observed only once. Of the sample, 1.1% is held by the ten largest clones. The sample taken for sequencing was PBMCs. These receptors were obtained from a woman aged 25-40 years in good health and CMV-seropositive.

This chain links TRBV5-1 with TRBJ2-6, with D uncertain. Deletions cut 1 base from V and 0 bases from J, with 14 bases between. CDR1 and CDR2 from the germline V gene are SGHRS and YFSETQ. The CDR3 runs to 18 residues. CDR3 DNA sequence: TGCGCCAGCAGCTTGTTCCCTGGAAGACTCTCTGGGGCCAACGTCCTGACTTTC. Encoded protein: CASSLFPGRLSGANVLTF.

This clone appeared a single time. The gene calls are TRBV21-1 and TRBJ1-3; TRBD1 is taken as the D call from the table, unchecked against the DNA. TRBV21-1 is shown as a pseudogene. This CDR3 has 18 residues. This chain's CDR3 is CASILIWTTFNAGNTIYF. In DNA form, the CDR3 reads TGTGCCAGCATCCTAATCTGGACAACCTTTAACGCTGGAAACACCATATATTTT.

The chain has TRBV15 and TRBJ2-1, with 8 bases fitting TRBD1. CDR1 LNHNV and CDR2 YYDKDF come from the germline V gene (reference sequence). This CDR3 has 13 residues. V dropped 6 bases and J dropped 8; count of bases not matched to a gene: 6. Written as DNA, the CDR3 is TGTGCCACCAGACAGGGGGTTTGGGATGAGCAGTTCTTC. This encodes CATRQGVWDEQFF. The full variable domain, its missing parts supplied by reference TRBV15 and TRBJ2-1, is DAMVIQNPRYQVTQFGKPVTLSCSQTLNHNVMYWYQQKSSQAPKLLFHYYDKDFNNEADTPDNFQSRRPNTSFCFLDIRSPGLGDTAMYLCATRQGVWDEQFFGPGTRLTVL.

This chain links TRBV7-2 with TRBJ1-2; a possible D gene is TRBD1 (5 bases). Germline V gene lookup returns CDR1 SGHTA and CDR2 FQGNSA. V lost 0 bases to trimming and J lost 6 bases, with 14 bases between them. This CDR3 region has 15 residues. The CDR3: CASSLAGLGGNGYTF. CDR3 DNA: TGTGCCAGCAGCTTAGCGGGGCTGGGGGGGAATGGCTACACCTTC.

In nucleotides, the CDR3 is TGTGCCAGCAAGGCCAGGTTCACAGATACGCAGTATTTT. It encodes CASKARFTDTQYF. The V call is TRBV2, the J call TRBJ2-3; no clear D gene. Germline assignment: CDR1 SNHLY and CDR2 FYNNEI. The germline V and J ends were trimmed by 7 bases and 2 bases, with 10 bases remaining between them. The CDR3 runs to 13 residues.

A few counts support this clone. This chain uses TRBV7-9 with TRBJ1-1; TRBD1 might be the D (6 bases). Germline V gives CDR1 SEHNR, CDR2 FQNEAQ (reference sequence). This CDR3 contains 16 residues. With 1 base removed from V and 2 bases from J, the gap between germline ends came to 14 bases. The CDR3 sequence: CASSLEPGAANTEAFF. The CDR3 DNA is TGTGCCAGCAGCTTAGAGCCAGGGGCTGCAAACACTGAAGCTTTCTTT.

The chain recombines TRBV28 with TRBJ1-2, with TRBD1 matching 8 bases. J was trimmed by 0 bases and V by 5 bases; bases with no gene match: 5. Germline CDR1 MDHEN, CDR2 SYDVKM. This CDR3 is 15 amino acids long. CDR3 nucleotide sequence: TGTGCCAGCAGTCCCTTGACAGGGGCTAACTATGGCTACACCTTC. This gives the protein CASSPLTGANYGYTF.

The J gene is TRBJ2-7, the V gene TRBV5-1, with TRBD1 matching over 7 bases. V shed 7 bases and J 0 bases; nucleotides not matched to a gene: 7. Per the germline V gene, CDR1 is SGHRS and CDR2 is YFSETQ. The length of the CDR3 is 14 residues. The chain's CDR3 is CASSGTASSYEQYF. CDR3 sequence (DNA): TGCGCCAGCTCCGGGACAGCGAGCTCCTACGAGCAGTACTTC.

The rearrangement joins TRBV7-2 to TRBJ2-7, with TRBD1 matching 9 bases. The V gene end was trimmed by 2 bases and the J gene end by 6 bases; junction bases not matched to a gene: 17. The germline CDR1 and CDR2 sequences are SGHTA and FQGNSA. This CDR3 has 18 amino acids. The CDR3 region is CASSLYGQYGTGLFEQYF. The CDR3 DNA sequence: TGTGCCAGCAGCTTATACGGCCAATACGGGACAGGGCTCTTCGAGCAGTACTTC.

The CDR3 sequence: CASNQGGVEKLFF. The CDR3 DNA is TGTGCCAGCAATCAAGGGGGCGTCGAAAAACTGTTTTTT. The chain joins TRBV6-1 to TRBJ1-4; 7 nucleotides align to TRBD1. Germline-derived CDR1 and CDR2 are MNHNS and SASEGT. The trim removed 7 bases at V and 8 bases at J, leaving 7 bases unmatched. The CDR3 runs to 13 residues.

This clone showed up just once. The V and J genes are TRBV7-2 and TRBJ2-1; TRBD2 matches at 10 bases. Germline V gene sequence: CDR1 SGHTA, CDR2 FQGNSA. Trimming took 3 bases from V and 9 from J; bases not matched to a gene: 2. This CDR3 is 13 amino acids long. Here the CDR3 reads CASSFRLAGEQFF. The CDR3 DNA reads as TGTGCCAGCAGCTTCCGACTAGCGGGTGAGCAGTTCTTC.

This chain joins TRBV9 and TRBJ2-7; D perhaps matches TRBD1 (5 bases). The CDR3 is made up of 13 amino acids. V lost 2 bases to trimming and J lost 3 bases, with 9 bases between them. Germline V lookup: CDR1 SGDLS, CDR2 YYNGEE. This CDR3 reads CASSVGQSYEQYF. The CDR3 nucleotides are TGTGCCAGCAGCGTGGGGCAGAGCTACGAGCAGTACTTC.

The rearrangement joins TRBV27 to TRBJ2-7; a possible D gene is TRBD1 (6 bases). V lost 3 bases and J 2 bases, leaving 8 bases between the germline ends. The length of the CDR3 is 13 residues. Per the germline V gene, CDR1 is MNHEY and CDR2 is SMNVEV (reference sequence). The CDR3 region is CASSFGQPYEQYF. The CDR3 region has the DNA TGTGCCAGCAGTTTCGGACAGCCCTACGAGCAGTACTTC.

The chain uses TRBV2 and TRBJ2-7; 11 nucleotides match TRBD1. CDR3 length: 15 residues. With 5 bases clipped from V and 1 base from J, the junction kept 4 bases outside the gene matches. Germline V gene lookup returns CDR1 SNHLY and CDR2 FYNNEI. CDR3 residues: CASSLGTGGSYEQYF. The CDR3 coding sequence is TGTGCCAGCAGTCTTGGGACAGGGGGATCCTACGAGCAGTACTTC.

The rearrangement links TRBV5-1 to TRBJ1-2; 11 positions match TRBD1. The CDR3 contains 14 residues. The V gene end was trimmed by 4 bases and the J gene end by 3 bases; junction bases not matched to a gene: 2. The germline gives CDR1 SGHRS, CDR2 YFSETQ. The CDR3 nucleotides are TGCGCCAGCAGCAAGGGACAGGGGGACTATGGCTACACCTTC. Translated: CASSKGQGDYGYTF.

V and J are TRBV10-3 and TRBJ2-2, with 7 positions matching TRBD1. After removal of 6 bases from V and 2 bases from J, the junction contained 6 bases not matched to a gene. CDR1 and CDR2 from the germline V gene are ENHRY and SYGVKD. This CDR3 has 15 residues. This chain's CDR3 is CAISGTELNTGELFF. The CDR3 nucleotides are TGTGCCATCAGCGGGACAGAGCTCAACACCGGGGAGCTGTTTTTT.

The chain joins TRBV6-5 to TRBJ2-5; possible D gene TRBD2, 5 bases. The germline CDR1 and CDR2 sequences are MNHEY and SVGAGI. V was clipped by 6 bases and J by 4 bases, with 18 bases between them. The CDR3 is made up of 15 amino acids. The DNA for the CDR3 is TGTGCCAGCAGCCGAGGCGGGCAGCGAGGAGAGACCCAGTACTTC. The encoded protein is CASSRGGQRGETQYF.

In its sample, this clone was seen once. This rearrangement joins TRBV5-5 to TRBJ1-1, with 8 nucleotides matching TRBD1. Trimming took 2 bases from V and 8 from J; bases not matched to a gene: 2. Germline V gene lookup returns CDR1 SGHKS and CDR2 YYEKEE (reference sequence). CDR3 length equals 12 residues. For the CDR3, the DNA is TGTGCCAGCAGCTTCAGGGGGCTGGAAGCTTTCTTT. It codes for CASSFRGLEAFF.

This rearrangement joins TRBV7-2 to TRBJ1-4; TRBD1 matches 7 bases. There are 14 residues in the CDR3. With V trimmed by 6 bases and J by 5 bases, 6 bases remained unmatched. CDR1 and CDR2 from the germline V gene are SGHTA and FQGNSA. CDR3 protein: CASRGGQLNEKLFF. The CDR3 nucleotides read TGTGCCAGCAGAGGGGGACAGTTGAATGAAAAACTGTTTTTT.

The V and J genes are TRBV6-1 and TRBJ2-1, with D possibly TRBD2 on 6 matching bases. Germline CDR1 MNHNS, CDR2 SASEGT. The CDR3 length is 18 residues. V lost 1 base and J lost 5, with 21 bases in between. The CDR3 loop is CASSEVVGGVGANNEQFF. Here the CDR3 DNA reads TGTGCCAGCAGTGAAGTTGTGGGGGGAGTCGGAGCGAACAATGAGCAGTTCTTC.

The chain joins TRBV7-6 to TRBJ2-7; D possibly corresponds to TRBD2 (5 bases). There are 16 residues in the CDR3. The germline CDR1 and CDR2 sequences are SGHVS and FNYEAQ. Trimming stripped 2 bases from V and 3 bases from J, with 17 bases between. CDR3 protein: CASSLYGTRTDYEQYF. The CDR3 DNA sequence: TGTGCCAGCAGCTTATATGGCACTAGGACCGACTACGAGCAGTACTTC.

The chain uses TRBV28 and TRBJ2-7; 7 bases are shared with TRBD2. This CDR3 comprises 16 residues. CDR1 and CDR2 (germline): MDHEN, SYDVKM. Unmatched junction bases numbered 11, after V lost 2 bases and J lost 4 bases. The CDR3 DNA follows: TGTGCCAGCAGTTTAAGGGGAGCGGGATCGGGTTACGAGCAGTACTTC. Translating gives CASSLRGAGSGYEQYF.

The chain combines TRBV21-1 with TRBJ1-5; TRBD1 is taken as the D call from the table, unchecked against the DNA. TRBV21-1 is a listed pseudogene. This CDR3 spans 17 amino acids. The CDR3 DNA reads TGTGCCAGCATCAGGGGGAGGCTCGGGGCAGGAAGGCAGCCCCAGCATTTT. Translating it yields CASIRGRLGAGRQPQHF.

The chain joins TRBV4-1 to TRBJ1-5; D gene unclear. Germline V lookup: CDR1 MGHRA, CDR2 YSYEKL. The CDR3 runs to 16 residues. V was cut by 4 bases and J by 6 bases, with 19 bases left in between. The CDR3 nucleotides read TGCGCCAGCAGCCGAAATGTGGAGGGATTCGGTCAGCCCCAGCATTTT. It yields the protein CASSRNVEGFGQPQHF.

The chain links TRBV6-5 to TRBJ1-1; possibly TRBD1 for D (6 bases). Germline V gene lookup returns CDR1 MNHEY and CDR2 SVGAGI. Between the trimmed V and J ends, which lost 6 bases and 0 bases, there was a span of 8 bases. The CDR3 covers 13 residues. For the CDR3, the DNA is TGTGCCAGCAGGAAGGGGGTGAACACTGAAGCTTTCTTT. Amino acid sequence: CASRKGVNTEAFF.

This clone appeared once. The V call is TRBV5-5, the J call TRBJ2-3; TRBD1 aligns across 7 bases. V trimming: 5 bases; J trimming: 7 bases; junction bases outside the gene matches: 4. Per germline, CDR1 SGHKS and CDR2 YYEKEE (reference sequence). The CDR3 runs 12 residues. Here the CDR3 reads CASRNRGNTQYF. In DNA, the CDR3 is TGTGCCAGCAGGAACAGGGGAAATACGCAGTATTTT. The entire variable domain, with the rest obtained from reference TRBV5-5 and TRBJ2-3, is as follows: DAGVTQSPTHLIKTRGQQVTLRCSPISGHKSVSWYQQVLGQGPQFIFQYYEKEERGRGNFPDRFSARQFPNYSSELNVNALLLGDSALYLCASRNRGNTQYFGPGTRLTVL.